The sequence of this T cell receptor beta chain was determined in a study of regulatory T cells in long-lasting Graves disease. Points from the study as a whole: Under persistent disease, TRBV28, TRBJ1-2 and TRBJ2-5 were used preferentially.

Combining iRepertoire HTBI primers with Arm-PCR of CDR3 regions, the authors built TCR beta libraries. Methods used by the authors: Identified segments across samples numbered approximately 62 TRBV and roughly 15 TRBJ. Via MiXCR, TCRdb re-called the multiplex PCR reads, giving one row per CDR3 protein. The V and J calls were not made by the authors but by TCRdb's processing. The sample yields around 400,000 distinct CDR3 sequences, approximately 16% seen once. Time point given: newly diagnosed GD, antithyroid drugs for less than 3 months. The TCR library was prepared using RNA isolated from PBMCs. The CDR3 length is 15 residues. Germline loops: CDR1 DFQATT, CDR2 SNEGSKA (reference sequence). The ends lost 5 bases at V and 6 bases at J; junction bases unmatched: 9. This clonotype was detected many times. The antigen is unknown. The same data also went into a second study, on T cells in Graves' hyperthyroidism and ophthalmopathy. That source reports: If no ophthalmopathy progression occurred within 18 months, Graves' hyperthyroidism was stable. Newly diagnosed hyperthyroidism, duration under 2 months, in patients aged 18 to 65.

The V gene is TRBV20-1, the J gene TRBJ2-7; 14 positions agree with TRBD2. This TCR came from a woman aged 40 to 50 with Graves disease. Sequencing used peripheral blood mononuclear cells (PBMCs), obtained at new diagnosis, from a patient treated with antithyroid drugs. The CDR3 sequence is CSADSGTSGSTEQYF. In DNA, the CDR3 is TGCAGTGCTGACTCCGGGACTAGCGGGAGTACCGAGCAGTACTTC.